This passage covers 18 T cell receptor beta chains from one sample sequenced in a study of tumor and adjacent non-tumor tissue in lung cancer. A modified ARM-PCR protocol with three rounds of nested PCR amplified TCRbeta. From the multiplex PCR reads, TCRdb called clonotypes with MiXCR, one entry per CDR3 protein. The sample shows more than 85,000 distinct CDR3 sequences, roughly 80% of them seen only once. The template was RNA from unsorted bulk tissue. Sequencing input: lung tumor tissue. The source is a woman aged 55-70 years with non-small cell lung cancer.

This clonotype was recorded only once. This may be a read error: a much more frequent sequence differs by one nucleotide. The chain has TRBV20-1 and TRBJ2-7; D gene unclear. The germline gives CDR1 DFQATT, CDR2 SNEGSKA (reference sequence). V was pared by 6 bases and J by 0 bases, with 9 bases between. This CDR3 comprises 12 residues. The CDR3 bases are TGCAGTGCCCGGTCTAGCTCCTACGAGCAGTACTTC. It yields the protein CSARSSSYEQYF.

A note on this clonotype: Compared with germline, one end of the junction differs, possibly owing to a read error. V is TRBV11-2 and J is TRBJ1-2; TRBD1 is a possible D gene (6 bases). In germline, CDR1 is SGHAT, CDR2 FQNNGV. The CDR3 covers 15 residues. The CDR3 sequence: CASSANRAANYGSTF. In nucleotides, the CDR3 is TGTGCCAGCAGCGCCAACAGGGCCGCTAACTATGGCTCCACCTTT.

Turning to this clonotype: A much larger clone differs from this one at a single base, so this may be a read error. This chain links TRBV6-1 with TRBJ2-7; D may be TRBD2 (6 bases). Trimming removed 1 base at V and 3 bases at J, with 16 bases between. Per the germline V gene, CDR1 is MNHNS and CDR2 is SASEGT. The CDR3 runs 16 residues. Here the CDR3 DNA reads TGTGCCAGCAGTGAAGGGGAGGCAGGCTCAAACTACGAGCAGTACTTC. It encodes CASSEGEAGSNYEQYF.

A remark on this clonotype: With a much larger clone just one base away, this may be a read error. The chain joins TRBV12-3 or TRBV12-4 to TRBJ2-5; perhaps TRBD1 as D (5 bases). Trimming cost V 2 bases and J 1 base, with 8 bases left between them. This CDR3 has 14 amino acids. The CDR3 here is CASSLRTLQETQYF. The CDR3 coding sequence is TGTGCCAGCAGTTTAAGGACACTCCAAGAGACCCAGTACTTC.

This clonotype was seen many times. The J gene is TRBJ2-7, the V gene TRBV6-1; no clear D. This CDR3 contains 15 residues. With 2 bases removed from V and 5 bases from J, the gap between germline ends came to 16 bases. Germline CDR1 MNHNS, CDR2 SASEGT. CDR3 region: CASSEPTGSWDEQYF. The CDR3 DNA reads TGTGCCAGCAGTGAACCGACGGGCTCCTGGGACGAGCAGTACTTC.

CDR3 nucleotide sequence: TGCAGCGCCGGACCTATCGCGGGAGTTTCGAGCGGGGAGCTGTTTTTT. Translation gives CSAGPIAGVSSGELFF. The chain is built from TRBV29-1 and TRBJ2-2; 7 bases align to TRBD2. V dropped 7 bases and J dropped 7; count of bases not matched to a gene: 18. The CDR3 length is 16 residues. The germline gives CDR1 SQVTM, CDR2 ANQGSEA.

Regarding this clonotype: Germline is not matched at one junction end, which may reflect a read error. The gene calls are TRBV4-3 and TRBJ2-7, with 10 positions matching TRBD2. The CDR3 length is 15 residues. Germline V gene sequence: CDR1 LGHNA, CDR2 YSLEER. The CDR3 reads CASSPGLADTYEEYF. The DNA of the CDR3 is TGCGCCAGCAGCCCAGGACTAGCGGACACCTACGAGGAGTACTTC.

Comment on this clonotype: A read error may produce the germline difference seen at one junction end. This chain joins TRBV28 and TRBJ1-2; 7 nucleotides match TRBD1. The CDR3 loop spans 15 amino acids. Germline V gene sequence: CDR1 MDHEN, CDR2 SYDVKM. The CDR3 loop reads CASNLPSQGNYSYTF. CDR3 coding DNA: TGTGCCAGCAATCTCCCTTCACAGGGGAACTATAGCTACACCTTC.

As for this clonotype: Mismatch with germline at one junction end may stem from a read error. The gene calls are TRBV11-2 and TRBJ1-5, with D perhaps matching TRBD1 (5 bases). The V gene's germline CDR1 is SGHAT and CDR2 FQNNGV. The CDR3 covers 13 residues. This CDR3 reads CASNLERDQPKHF. CDR3 nucleotides: TGTGCCAGCAACTTAGAAAGGGACCAGCCCAAGCATTTT. Based on the CDR3 plus reference TRBV11-2 and TRBJ1-5, the full variable domain is EAGVAQSPRYKIIEKRQSVAFWCNPISGHATLYWYQQILGQGPKLLIQFQNNGVVDDSQLPKDRFSAERLKGVDSTLKIQPAKLEDSAVYLCASNLERDQPKHFGDGTRLSIL.

This clonotype was counted ten times or more. The chain couples TRBV6-2 or TRBV6-3 to TRBJ1-1, with 8 bases lining up with TRBD1. The germline gives CDR1 MNHEY, CDR2 SVGEGT. The V segment lost 0 bases and the J segment 5 bases; nucleotides outside the gene matches: 8. This CDR3 contains 16 residues. CDR3 sequence: CASSYSGTGLVTEAFF. CDR3 in DNA: TGTGCCAGCAGTTACTCCGGGACAGGCTTAGTAACTGAAGCTTTCTTT.

This clonotype has only one observation. The CDR3 end shows no conserved phenylalanine or tryptophan, and so a read error is likely. The DNA is omitted, as the CDR3 cannot be located on it reliably, and the CDR3 follows TCRdb's listing. The V gene is TRBV20-1, the J gene TRBJ2-1. The CDR3 spans 11 amino acids, including both terminal residues. Per the germline V gene, CDR1 is DFQATT and CDR2 is SNEGSKA (reference sequence). The CDR3 is CSARPVNGQFL.

The chain has TRBV28 and TRBJ1-2, with a weak D call TRBD1 (5 bases). CDR3 length equals 14 residues. CDR1 is MDHEN, CDR2 SYDVKM, per germline. Trimming left V 6 bases short and J 4 bases short, with 15 bases between. The CDR3 loop reads CASSLRPDSYGYTF. The CDR3 region has the DNA TGTGCCAGCAGCCTCCGCCCCGACAGCTATGGCTACACCTTC.

The chain combines TRBV18 with TRBJ1-1; 8 bases are a match to TRBD1. With V trimmed by 3 bases and J by 5 bases, 8 bases remained unmatched. Germline lookup yields CDR1 KGHSH and CDR2 LQKENI. The CDR3 has 15 residues. CDR3 sequence: CASSPYGQGGTEAFF. The CDR3 DNA is TGTGCCAGCTCACCCTACGGACAGGGAGGGACTGAAGCTTTCTTT.

The chain combines TRBV10-3 with TRBJ1-5; perhaps TRBD1 as D (5 bases). Per germline, CDR1 ENHRY and CDR2 SYGVKD. CDR3 length: 16 amino acids. The CDR3 is CATMTPSGVGHQPQHF. Here the CDR3 DNA reads TGTGCGACCATGACTCCGAGCGGGGTGGGACATCAGCCCCAGCATTTT.

Regarding this clonotype: A much more abundant neighbour one base away suggests this may be a read error. J is TRBJ2-3 and V is TRBV20-1, with 7 bases that match TRBD2. Germline CDR1 DFQATT, CDR2 SNEGSKA (reference sequence). The CDR3 consists of 18 residues. Trimming cost V 4 bases and J 2 bases; bases outside gene matches: 18. CDR3 amino acids: CSATKPGNRLANTDTQYF. In nucleotides, the CDR3 is TGCAGTGCTACCAAACCCGGGAACAGACTAGCAAACACAGATACGCAGTATTTT.

On this clonotype: One end of the junction varies from germline; a read error may be responsible. This chain connects TRBV28 to TRBJ2-3; 8 nucleotides match TRBD1. CDR1 is MDHEN, CDR2 SYDVKM, per germline. The CDR3 consists of 17 residues. The CDR3 DNA sequence: TGTGCCAACAGTTCTTCGTTACCCCAGGGGGCCCCAGATACGCAGTATTTT. Protein: CANSSSLPQGAPDTQYF.

Points on this clonotype: Without the conserved terminal phenylalanine or tryptophan, this CDR3 likely stems from a read error. The CDR3 bases are TGCAGTGCTAGAGACGGACAGGGGAAAGTTCACAGTGAGCAGTTCTTA. As protein: CSARDGQGKVHSEQFL. This chain uses TRBV20-1 with TRBJ2-1; 9 bases are shared with TRBD1. CDR1 is DFQATT, CDR2 SNEGSKA, per germline (reference sequence). V lost 0 bases to trimming and J lost 9 bases; unmatched junction nucleotides: 12. This CDR3 is 16 amino acids long.

As for this clonotype: A single base separates this from a much larger clone, so it may be a read error. The V and J genes are TRBV6-6 and TRBJ1-6; weak D call: TRBD1 (5 bases). The CDR3 totals 14 residues. Germline V gene data show CDR1 as MNHNY and CDR2 as SVGAGI (reference sequence). The germline V and J ends were trimmed by 4 bases and 18 bases, with 22 bases remaining between them. The CDR3 protein is CASSSTGGTPKPHF. The DNA for the CDR3 is TGTGCCAGCAGTTCCACAGGTGGCACCCCGAAACCCCACTTT.